Following are 20 T cell receptor beta chains from one sample sequenced in a study of T-cell memory formation after mild COVID-19. MiXCR was run by TCRdb on the 5' RACE reads, yielding one entry per CDR3 protein. The table includes hundreds of thousands of distinct CDR3 sequences, 20% to 25% detected once. Sequenced: PBMCs or a T cell subset sorted from them (not recorded which). Receptor source: a man aged 18-30 years who had mild COVID-19 (a few samples of this study predate the infection). Cell type and time point are not known.

This clonotype was seen ten or more times. The gene calls are TRBV4-1 and TRBJ2-3; no reliable D call. Trimming removed 6 bases at V and 4 bases at J, with 14 bases between. The germline V gene encodes CDR1 MGHRA and CDR2 YSYEKL. The CDR3 totals 14 residues. The CDR3 region has the DNA TGCGCCAGCAGACCCAAGCTTGTAGCAGATACGCAGTATTTT. Its translation: CASRPKLVADTQYF.

This clonotype was observed a handful of times. The J gene is TRBJ1-6, the V gene TRBV20-1; the D is unclear. There are 13 residues in the CDR3. V gave up 1 base and J gave up 8 bases, with 9 bases separating them. Germline lookup yields CDR1 DFQATT and CDR2 SNEGSKA (reference sequence). In DNA, the CDR3 is TGCAGTGCTAGAGTGCAGCCAGATTCACCCCTCCACTTT. Encoded protein: CSARVQPDSPLHF.

This clonotype occurred many times. V gene TRBV24-1 combines with J gene TRBJ2-4; D not certain. Trimming took 6 bases from V and 4 from J, leaving 12 bases between them. Germline V gene data show CDR1 as KGHDR and CDR2 as SFDVKD. The CDR3 runs 14 residues. The CDR3 region has the DNA TGTGCCACCAGTAGTAGGGTCCAAAAAAACATTCAGTACTTC. Protein sequence: CATSSRVQKNIQYF.

The gene calls are TRBV27 and TRBJ1-1; maybe TRBD1 (5 bases). The CDR3 is made up of 17 amino acids. CDR1 MNHEY and CDR2 SMNVEV come from the germline V gene (reference sequence). Trimming pared 3 bases from V and 6 bases from J, leaving 23 bases between. The CDR3 bases are TGTGCCAGCAGTTTGGTTCGACTCGATACTTGGGGGGCTGAAGCTTTCTTT. Encoded protein: CASSLVRLDTWGAEAFF.

V and J are TRBV7-2 and TRBJ2-1; possible D gene TRBD1, 6 bases. The germline V gene has CDR1 SGHTA and CDR2 FQGNSA. The length of the CDR3 is 13 residues. Trimming took 5 bases from V and 8 from J, leaving 13 bases between them. CDR3: CASSPQGIDEQFF. The CDR3 nucleotides are TGTGCCAGCAGCCCACAGGGAATTGATGAGCAGTTCTTC.

CDR3 sequence reads: CASSNPGQGDSPLHF. CDR3 coding DNA: TGCGCCAGCAGTAACCCGGGACAGGGGGATTCACCCCTCCACTTT. The J gene is TRBJ1-6, the V gene TRBV5-1; TRBD1 aligns across 11 bases. CDR3 length: 15 amino acids. Per the germline V gene, CDR1 is SGHRS and CDR2 is YFSETQ. After removal of 5 bases from V and 8 bases from J, the junction contained 6 bases not matched to a gene.

The table lists this clonotype with many counts. The chain uses TRBV4-3 and TRBJ2-5; no reliable D call. Germline CDR1 reads LGHNA; CDR2 reads YSLEER. This CDR3 contains 13 residues. Trimming stripped 6 bases from V and 2 bases from J, with 10 bases between. CDR3 in amino acids: CASSLTAQETQYF. CDR3 bases: TGCGCCAGCAGTCTAACCGCTCAAGAGACCCAGTACTTC.

This clonotype was seen more than once but under ten times. The gene calls are TRBV6-6 and TRBJ2-5; 13 bases agree with TRBD2. This CDR3 spans 15 amino acids. After removal of 8 bases from V and 2 bases from J, the junction contained 5 bases not matched to a gene. Germline values: CDR1 MNHNY, CDR2 SVGAGI (reference sequence). As DNA, the CDR3 is TGTGCCAGCCTACTAGCGGGGGGGCCTCAAGAGACCCAGTACTTC. Encoded protein: CASLLAGGPQETQYF.

This clonotype was picked up a small number of times. The chain joins TRBV12-3 or TRBV12-4 to TRBJ1-6; TRBD1 matches at 10 bases. Unmatched junction bases numbered 8, after V lost 6 bases and J lost 9 bases. The CDR3 has 15 amino acids. In DNA form, the CDR3 reads TGTGCCAGCAGCCCGGACAGGGGGAGGGTTTCACCCCTCCACTTT. This translates into CASSPDRGRVSPLHF.

Only a few counts were recorded for this clonotype. The chain combines TRBV7-9 with TRBJ2-3; 7 bases align to TRBD2. The V segment lost 3 bases and the J segment 1 base; nucleotides outside the gene matches: 4. CDR1 and CDR2 (germline): SEHNR, FQNEAQ (reference sequence). The CDR3 loop spans 15 amino acids. CDR3 DNA sequence: TGTGCCAGCAGCTTCAGTCTAGCGGGCACAGATACGCAGTATTTT. Its translation is CASSFSLAGTDTQYF.

The sample holds a few counts of this clonotype. J is TRBJ2-3 and V is TRBV7-9; 11 nucleotides align to TRBD2. Germline CDR1 and CDR2: SEHNR and FQNEAQ (reference sequence). The CDR3 contains 15 residues. J lost 5 bases, V lost 7 bases, and 8 bases had no gene match. As DNA, the CDR3 is TGTGCCAGCACCTTGGCTCTAGCGGGGGGAGATACGCAGTATTTT. This codes for CASTLALAGGDTQYF.

The V call is TRBV5-1, the J call TRBJ2-6; 8 positions match TRBD1. Germline CDR1 is SGHRS and CDR2 is YFSETQ. V was pared by 4 bases and J by 2 bases, with 2 bases of the junction left unmatched. The CDR3 is 15 amino acids. DNA of the CDR3: TGCGCCAGCAGCGAACAGGGGGCTGGGGCCAACGTCCTGACTTTC. Protein: CASSEQGAGANVLTF.

The chain links TRBV12-3 or TRBV12-4 to TRBJ2-3; 7 nucleotides align to TRBD2. V was pared by 10 bases and J by 5 bases, with 9 bases of the junction left unmatched. CDR3 size: 13 residues. The CDR3 loop reads CAIPTSMVDTQYF. The CDR3 DNA reads TGTGCCATCCCGACTAGCATGGTAGATACGCAGTATTTT.

V and J are TRBV19 and TRBJ2-3; 8 nucleotides match TRBD1. The J segment lost 1 base and the V segment lost 4 bases, leaving 7 bases of the junction unmatched. The CDR3 length is 16 residues. From germline, CDR1 is LNHDA and CDR2 SQIVND (reference sequence). CDR3 region: CASSRATGVGTDTQYF. The CDR3 bases are TGTGCCAGTAGTAGGGCGACAGGGGTCGGCACAGATACGCAGTATTTT.

The rearrangement links TRBV30 to TRBJ1-2; 10 bases match TRBD1. Germline CDR1 reads GTSNPN; CDR2 reads SVGIG (reference sequence). This CDR3 comprises 15 residues. V trimming: 2 bases; J trimming: 6 bases; junction bases outside the gene matches: 9. The CDR3 loop reads CAWSSIVGQGNGYTF. Written as DNA, the CDR3 is TGTGCCTGGAGTTCCATCGTGGGACAGGGGAATGGCTACACCTTC.

The V call is TRBV24-1, the J call TRBJ1-5; D perhaps matches TRBD1 (5 bases). This CDR3 has 14 amino acids. Germline V gene sequence: CDR1 KGHDR, CDR2 SFDVKD. Trimming pared 6 bases from V and 7 bases from J, leaving 15 bases between. CDR3 coding DNA: TGTGCCACCAGTAGTCCGGGACTCGGGCAGCCCCAGCATTTT. Its translation is CATSSPGLGQPQHF.

This clonotype was seen a few times. The V call is TRBV7-9, the J call TRBJ1-3; D is ambiguous. The germline CDR1 and CDR2 sequences are SEHNR and FQNEAQ (reference sequence). V was shortened by 4 bases and J by 0 bases, with 4 bases between the two germline ends. This CDR3 comprises 13 residues. CDR3 sequence reads: CASSYISGNTIYF. In DNA form, the CDR3 reads TGTGCCAGCAGCTACATCTCTGGAAACACCATATATTTT.

This clonotype showed up just a few times. J is TRBJ2-2 and V is TRBV7-9; 10 nucleotides match TRBD2. Trimming at V came to 3 bases and at J to 3 bases, leaving 1 base not matched to a gene. Germline values: CDR1 SEHNR, CDR2 FQNEAQ (reference sequence). This CDR3 is 15 amino acids long. The CDR3 DNA follows: TGTGCCAGCAGCTTTACTAGCGGGGACACCGGGGAGCTGTTTTTT. It encodes CASSFTSGDTGELFF.

The chain recombines TRBV9 with TRBJ2-3; possibly TRBD2 for D (6 bases). The germline gives CDR1 SGDLS, CDR2 YYNGEE. The CDR3 is 14 amino acids. Trimming took off 3 bases at V and 2 bases at J, with 10 bases between the two ends. The CDR3 DNA sequence: TGTGCCAGCAGCGCGAGCGGGTCCACAGATACGCAGTATTTT. Its protein is CASSASGSTDTQYF. Looking up the rest from reference TRBV9 and TRBJ2-3 gives the full variable domain: DSGVTQTPKHLITATGQRVTLRCSPRSGDLSVYWYQQSLDQGLQFLIQYYNGEERAKGNILERFSAQQFPDLHSELNLSSLELGDSALYFCASSASGSTDTQYFGPGTRLTVL.

The CDR3 DNA reads TGCAGTGCTCCCGGCACGGGACAGTCGAACACTGAAGCTTTCTTT. This encodes CSAPGTGQSNTEAFF. The gene calls are TRBV20-1 and TRBJ1-1, with TRBD1 matching 7 bases. Germline V gene sequence: CDR1 DFQATT, CDR2 SNEGSKA (reference sequence). V lost 5 bases to trimming and J lost 1 base; unmatched junction nucleotides: 10. CDR3 length equals 15 residues.